The 27 T cell receptor beta chains listed next were all sequenced from one sample in a study of T cells during gluten challenge in celiac disease. Lineage-negative, tetramer-binding CD3+ CD4+ cells lacking CD45RA and CD62L but expressing integrin beta7 were gated. Each cell's paired alpha and beta chains came from three nested multiplex PCRs covering all V genes. TCRdb reprocessed the single-cell sequencing reads with MiXCR, giving one entry per CDR3 protein. The table includes 350 to 400 distinct CDR3 sequences, 40% to 55% detected once. Sequences were derived from gluten-specific CD4+ T cells sorted from blood using tetramers, sampled at baseline or on day 6, 14 or 28 of gluten challenge (not recorded which). The source of these receptors is a male donor with celiac disease.

The rearrangement links TRBV4-2 to TRBJ2-1; 9 nucleotides agree with TRBD2. The length of the CDR3 is 15 residues. Germline values: CDR1 LGHNA, CDR2 YNFKEQ. With V trimmed by 4 bases and J by 5 bases, 6 bases remained unmatched. This chain's CDR3 is CASSRASGANNEQFF. DNA of the CDR3: TGTGCCAGCAGCCGAGCTAGCGGGGCTAACAATGAGCAGTTCTTC.

J is TRBJ2-2 and V is TRBV5-1; TRBD2 might be the D (5 bases). The CDR3 has 15 amino acids. CDR1 and CDR2 (germline): SGHRS, YFSETQ. V lost 0 bases, J lost 2 bases, and 8 bases lay in between. The CDR3 region has the DNA TGCGCCAGCAGCTTGGGGCTAGCCAACACCGGGGAGCTGTTTTTT. As protein: CASSLGLANTGELFF.

The gene calls are TRBV5-1 and TRBJ2-2; TRBD2 matches 8 bases. CDR1 and CDR2 (germline): SGHRS, YFSETQ. The CDR3 sequence is 15 residues long. With V trimmed by 4 bases and J by 0 bases, 2 bases remained unmatched. This CDR3 reads CASSIAGPNTGELFF. For the CDR3, the DNA is TGCGCCAGCAGCATAGCGGGACCGAACACCGGGGAGCTGTTTTTT.

This clonotype qualifies as hyperexpanded. V is TRBV7-2 and J is TRBJ1-1; tentative D call: TRBD1 (5 bases). CDR3 length: 14 amino acids. Germline V gene lookup returns CDR1 SGHTA and CDR2 FQGNSA. Deletions cut 3 bases from V and 4 bases from J, with 12 bases between. This CDR3 is CASSFSGGITEAFF. Written as DNA, the CDR3 is TGTGCCAGCAGCTTCTCTGGGGGTATCACTGAAGCTTTCTTT.

The chain recombines TRBV28 with TRBJ1-3; weak D call: TRBD1 (6 bases). Germline V gene lookup returns CDR1 MDHEN and CDR2 SYDVKM. CDR3 size: 15 residues. The V gene lost 4 bases and the J gene lost 1 base, with 11 bases spanning the gap. The CDR3 here is CASSSQGISGNTIYF. As DNA, the CDR3 is TGTGCCAGCAGTTCCCAGGGGATATCTGGAAACACCATATATTTT.

This clonotype is hyperexpanded in the sample. The CDR3 is CASSFSPGLATVLTDTQYF. In DNA, the CDR3 is TGTGCCAGCAGCTTCTCCCCGGGACTAGCAACGGTCTTGACAGATACGCAGTATTTT. The genes are TRBV9 and TRBJ2-3; 9 bases map to TRBD2. V was clipped by 4 bases and J by 3 bases; unmatched bases: 18. The CDR3 has 19 residues. Germline V CDR1 and CDR2: SGDLS, YYNGEE.

Relative to its sample, this clonotype is large (0.1 to 1%). The chain is built from TRBV20-1 and TRBJ2-7; D gene unclear. The V end lost 0 bases, the J end lost 5 bases, and 17 bases lay between the germline ends. The V gene's germline CDR1 is DFQATT and CDR2 SNEGSKA (reference sequence). The CDR3 runs 15 residues. CDR3 nucleotides: TGCAGTGCTAGAGATTCGCCCTTTAACATCGACGAGCAGTACTTC. It codes for CSARDSPFNIDEQYF.

This clonotype was seen more than once but under ten times. V gene TRBV19 combines with J gene TRBJ2-2, with 7 nucleotides matching TRBD1. Per the germline V gene, CDR1 is LNHDA and CDR2 is SQIVND (reference sequence). The trim removed 5 bases at V and 5 bases at J, leaving 5 bases unmatched. CDR3 length: 14 residues. The CDR3 protein is CASSRQGVTGELFF. CDR3 coding DNA: TGTGCCAGTAGTCGACAGGGCGTTACCGGGGAGCTGTTTTTT.

By proportion, this clonotype is hyperexpanded. The chain uses TRBV4-2 and TRBJ1-6; D unclear. Trimming removed 7 bases from V and 0 bases from J, with 13 bases in between. Germline CDR1 LGHNA, CDR2 YNFKEQ. CDR3 length equals 16 residues. This chain's CDR3 is CASTLSGSSYNSPLHF. In DNA, the CDR3 is TGTGCCAGCACCCTGTCTGGGAGCTCCTATAATTCACCCCTCCACTTT.

This clonotype was detected once. CDR3 nucleotides: TGCGCCAGCAGCCCCAGCCCTGGGACTTCCCAATTCCCCGGACCCGGGGAGCTGTTTTTT. It codes for CASSPSPGTSQFPGPGELFF. The J gene is TRBJ2-2, the V gene TRBV5-1; possible D gene TRBD2, 6 bases. Germline CDR1 is SGHRS and CDR2 is YFSETQ. The V and J ends lost 4 bases and 6 bases respectively, with 31 bases between them. The CDR3 sequence is 20 residues long.

The rearrangement joins TRBV24-1 to TRBJ2-1; the match to TRBD2 covers 16 bases. This CDR3 is built from 18 residues. Germline CDR1 and CDR2: KGHDR and SFDVKD. V lost 7 bases and J lost 7; bases outside the gene matches: 12. This chain's CDR3 is CATSLPGTSGRANNEQFF. The CDR3 nucleotides read TGTGCCACCAGCCTACCCGGGACTAGCGGGAGGGCCAATAATGAGCAGTTCTTC.

By proportion, this clonotype is large (0.1 to 1%). The gene calls are TRBV29-1 and TRBJ1-2, with D perhaps TRBD1 (5 bases). The CDR3 sequence is 13 residues long. In germline, CDR1 is SQVTM, CDR2 ANQGSEA. V gave up 4 bases and J gave up 4 bases, with 13 bases separating them. The CDR3 sequence: CSVAQGWGYGYTF. The CDR3 region has the DNA TGCAGCGTTGCGCAGGGATGGGGCTATGGCTACACCTTC.

The table lists this clonotype with a count of one. The CDR3 DNA is TGCAGTGCTAGTAAACAGATGAACACTGAAGCTTTCTTT. It translates to CSASKQMNTEAFF. V and J are TRBV20-1 and TRBJ1-1, with D unresolved. From germline, CDR1 is DFQATT and CDR2 SNEGSKA (reference sequence). V was clipped by 3 bases and J by 0 bases, with 8 bases between them. The CDR3 contains 13 residues.

The sample holds a few counts of this clonotype. The chain joins TRBV20-1 to TRBJ1-1; no firm D call. The germline V gene encodes CDR1 DFQATT and CDR2 SNEGSKA (reference sequence). V was pared by 1 base and J by 10 bases, with 16 bases between. There are 13 residues in the CDR3. CDR3 sequence: CSARVIGSWGAFF. The CDR3 DNA sequence: TGCAGTGCTAGAGTGATAGGGTCTTGGGGAGCTTTCTTT.

The chain joins TRBV7-2 to TRBJ2-3; D ambiguous. V lost 2 bases and J 0 bases, leaving 12 bases between the germline ends. CDR3 length: 16 amino acids. Germline CDR1 and CDR2: SGHTA and FQGNSA. The CDR3 protein is CASSLSSVSSTDTQYF. The CDR3 bases are TGTGCCAGCAGCTTATCGAGCGTCTCTAGCACAGATACGCAGTATTTT.

This clonotype qualifies as large. This chain connects TRBV5-1 to TRBJ2-7; maybe TRBD2 (6 bases). The CDR3 spans 14 residues. Germline CDR1 and CDR2: SGHRS and YFSETQ. Trimming shortened V by 2 bases and J by 3 bases, and 12 bases separated the two germline ends. CDR3 protein: CASSFGGGYYEQYF. The CDR3 DNA sequence: TGCGCCAGCAGCTTCGGGGGAGGCTACTACGAGCAGTACTTC.

V and J are TRBV6-5 and TRBJ1-4; TRBD1 is a possible D gene (5 bases). This CDR3 spans 13 amino acids. Germline CDR1 reads MNHEY; CDR2 reads SVGAGI. Deletions cut 7 bases from V and 6 bases from J, with 12 bases between. The CDR3 region is CASMAGLHEKLFF. The CDR3 DNA follows: TGTGCCAGCATGGCAGGGCTCCATGAAAAACTGTTTTTT.

By its share, this clonotype is large. The chain uses TRBV7-2 and TRBJ2-5; D not certain. Germline assignment: CDR1 SGHTA and CDR2 FQGNSA. The CDR3 loop spans 12 amino acids. Trimming removed 3 bases at V and 5 bases at J, with 7 bases between. The CDR3 region has the DNA TGTGCCAGCAGCTTTCCGTGGGAGACCCAGTACTTC. Encoded protein: CASSFPWETQYF.

This clonotype was found a few times. The CDR3 is CASSTNDRGSPEQFF. DNA of the CDR3: TGTGCCAGCAGTACCAACGACAGGGGATCACCTGAGCAGTTCTTC. The V and J genes are TRBV12-3 or TRBV12-4 and TRBJ2-1, with TRBD1 matching over 8 bases. With 5 bases clipped from V and 9 bases from J, the junction kept 12 bases outside the gene matches. This CDR3 has 15 amino acids.

This clonotype is labeled large. This sequence may be a read error, since a much larger clone differs from it by one base. The J gene is TRBJ2-5, the V gene TRBV7-2; D is ambiguous. In germline, CDR1 is SGHTA, CDR2 FQGNSA. The CDR3 sequence is 13 residues long. The CDR3 DNA is TGTGTCAGCAGCTTAGTTCCGTGGGAGACCCAGTACTTC. It encodes CVSSLVPWETQYF.

The V gene is TRBV7-2, the J gene TRBJ2-3; D uncertain. V dropped 5 bases and J dropped 4 bases, with 22 bases sitting between them. In germline, CDR1 is SGHTA, CDR2 FQGNSA. There are 17 residues in the CDR3. In nucleotides, the CDR3 is TGTGCCAGCAGCCGATTCGGATCCCAGCTGCCTGCAGATACGCAGTATTTT. Translating it yields CASSRFGSQLPADTQYF. The full variable domain, its missing parts supplied by reference TRBV7-2 and TRBJ2-3, is GAGVSQSPSNKVTEKGKDVELRCDPISGHTALYWYRQSLGQGLEFLIYFQGNSAPDKSGLPSDRFSAERTGGSVSTLTIQRTQQEDSAVYLCASSRFGSQLPADTQYFGPGTRLTVL.

The V gene is TRBV7-2, the J gene TRBJ2-7, with D perhaps TRBD1 (5 bases). The germline V gene has CDR1 SGHTA and CDR2 FQGNSA. V dropped 5 bases and J dropped 3 bases, with 17 bases sitting between them. The CDR3 is 15 amino acids. The CDR3 nucleotides read TGTGCCAGCAGCCAGCAGGGCTTCCTTTACTACGAGCAGTACTTC. It is translated as CASSQQGFLYYEQYF.

V is TRBV12-5 and J is TRBJ2-7, with 8 bases lining up with TRBD1. The germline CDR1 and CDR2 sequences are LGHNT and FRNRAP. This CDR3 has 13 amino acids. J was trimmed by 4 bases and V by 1 base; bases with no gene match: 0. The CDR3 protein is CASGLDRGYEQYF. Here the CDR3 DNA reads TGTGCTAGTGGTTTGGACAGGGGGTACGAGCAGTACTTC.

This chain uses TRBV7-2 with TRBJ2-5; weak D call: TRBD2 (5 bases). The CDR3 sequence is 14 residues long. Germline V CDR1 and CDR2: SGHTA, FQGNSA. V lost 0 bases and J lost 5, with 10 bases in between. The DNA for the CDR3 is TGTGCCAGCAGCTTAGCCAGTAGAGGGGAGACCCAGTACTTC. It is translated as CASSLASRGETQYF.

This clonotype was counted only a few times. The chain carries TRBV4-3 and TRBJ2-7, with TRBD2 matching over 14 bases. This CDR3 has 15 amino acids. Germline CDR1 and CDR2: LGHNA and YSLEER. V shed 3 bases and J 5 bases; nucleotides not matched to a gene: 3. The CDR3 nucleotides are TGCGCCAGCAGCCAGACTAGCGGGAGGGGGGACGAGCAGTACTTC. As protein: CASSQTSGRGDEQYF.

By frequency in the sample, this clonotype is medium-sized. A much larger clone differs by one base, so this may be a read error. This sequence joins TRBV7-2 and TRBJ2-3; D is unresolved. Germline V CDR1 and CDR2: SGHTA, FQGNSA. CDR3 length: 13 amino acids. The CDR3 loop is CSSSLRSTDTQYF. The CDR3 DNA follows: TGTTCCAGCAGCCTCCGGTCCACAGATACGCAGTATTTT.

The genes are TRBV24-1 and TRBJ2-7; the match to TRBD2 covers 13 bases. The CDR3 extends over 17 amino acids. Germline loops: CDR1 KGHDR, CDR2 SFDVKD. J lost 1 base, V lost 3 bases, and 5 bases had no gene match. The CDR3 coding sequence is TGTGCCACCAGTGATGGACTAGCGGGAGCCCAGTCCTACGAGCAGTACTTC. Translated: CATSDGLAGAQSYEQYF.